This T cell receptor beta chain appears in the sequencing data of a study of molecular identifiers for immune sequencing clone quantification. Overall study context: With replicates, the RNA of about 19,000 or 110,000 naive CD8 cells was split five ways and four were sequenced.

General study results and limits: About a million naive cells reportedly did not prevent detection of spiked Jurkat TCR RNA from one cell. Same-barcode identical TCR molecules could make highly expanded clones look smaller than they are.

Points on this clonotype: Its antigen is unidentified. A much larger clone differs from this one at a single base, so this may be a read error.

The bulk TCR libraries were made with methods described before and with listed TCR primers. TCRdb used MiXCR to reprocess the PCR reads, holding one entry per CDR3 protein. This table holds over 550,000 distinct CDR3 sequences, around 25% found once. The receptor was derived from a human donor in good health. Some libraries in this study had Jurkat cell RNA spiked in. The material sequenced was naive CD8+ T cells from blood, with Jurkat cell RNA spiked in. Subset denoted: FACS-sorted CD8+CD4-CCR7+CD45RA+ naive T cells.

Here the CDR3 DNA reads TGCGCCAGCAGCCCAGGGCACAACTCTGGAAACACCATATATTTT. Protein: CASSPGHNSGNTIYF. The chain has TRBV4-3 and TRBJ1-3, with D perhaps matching TRBD1 (5 bases). The CDR3 is 15 residues long. V was trimmed by 4 bases and J by 0 bases, leaving 10 bases between them. Germline lookup yields CDR1 LGHNA and CDR2 YSLEER.